This TCR beta chain was identified during a study of neurological immune-mediated disorders. About the research overall: Of about 35 multiple sclerosis patients, around 30 were relapsing-remitting and 3 secondary progressive. Findings and limits, study-wide: On phylogenetic grouping, the repertoires of 18 of 34 multiple sclerosis patients fell within one related-CDR3 cluster, constituting a possible signature. Across subjects, expanded clones had no CDR3 amino acid sequences in common, pointing to private repertoires in all groups.

This clonotype has a count of ten or more. The antigen is undetermined. TCRdb recomputed calls from the 5' RACE reads with MiXCR, one row per CDR3 protein. Counted here are about 52,000 distinct CDR3 sequences, less than 4.5% occurring once; the ten biggest clones make up around 1.5%. There are 13 residues in the CDR3. Germline V gives CDR1 MDHEN, CDR2 SYDVKM. Specimen: PBMCs. The TCR originated in a man aged 30 to 45 with multiple sclerosis. The chain recombines TRBV28 with TRBJ1-6, with no clear D. CDR3 sequence reads: CVTGGYYNSPLHF. The CDR3 coding sequence is TGTGTGACCGGCGGGTACTATAATTCACCCCTCCACTTT. The variable domain in full, completed from reference TRBV28 and TRBJ1-6, reads DVKVTQSSRYLVKRTGEKVFLECVQDMDHENMFWYRQDPGLGLRLIYFSYDVKMKEKGDIPEGYSVSREKKERFSLILESASTNQTSMYLCVTGGYYNSPLHFGNGTRLTVT.